This T cell receptor (beta chain) was profiled in a study of T cells in Graves' hyperthyroidism and ophthalmopathy. The study, taken as a whole, reports: Ophthalmopathy prediction by the model preceded onset by a median approximately six months.

This clonotype was observed at least ten times. The target antigen is unknown. Authors of the study amplified TCR beta CDR3 regions from RNA transcripts. A first-round RT-PCR of the TCR CDR3 used the HTBI primer set. MiXCR was run by TCRdb on the multiplex PCR reads, yielding one entry per CDR3 protein. Here the sample spans roughly 500,000 distinct CDR3 sequences, 15% to 20% being singletons. V was pared by 7 bases and J by 6 bases, with 16 bases between. Germline CDR1 LGHDT, CDR2 YNNKEL (reference sequence). This CDR3 has 14 amino acids. The V and J genes are TRBV3-1 and TRBJ2-1, with a tentative D call TRBD2 (6 bases). Sequenced sample: blood. The receptor comes from a woman aged 30 to 39 with Graves' ophthalmopathy. CDR3 sequence reads: CASKFTSNANEQFF. In DNA, the CDR3 is TGTGCCAGCAAATTCACTAGCAACGCCAATGAGCAGTTCTTC.